The clone carrying this TCR beta chain showed up many times. These data are taken from a study of regulatory T cells in long-lasting Graves disease. Time point indicated: persistent/refractory GD, antithyroid drugs over 5 years with positive TRAb. The authors made the TCR library using RNA they extracted from PBMCs. With 10 bases removed from V and 4 bases from J, the gap between germline ends came to 16 bases. CDR3 length equals 13 residues. Germline V lookup: CDR1 MDHEN, CDR2 SYDVKM. With iRepertoire HTBI primers and Arm-PCR of CDR3 regions, TCR beta libraries were built. Each CDR3 protein gets one entry after TCRdb re-called the multiplex PCR reads with MiXCR. The sample holds over 450,000 distinct CDR3 sequences, 20% to 25% seen once.

V and J are TRBV28 and TRBJ1-2, with D hard to call. The sequenced sample was peripheral blood mononuclear cells (PBMCs), obtained when the disease was refractory, from a patient treated with antithyroid drugs. This receptor was obtained from a female donor with Graves disease. This chain's CDR3 is CATLGDIGYGYTF. The CDR3 DNA reads as TGTGCCACCCTGGGAGACATCGGCTATGGCTACACCTTC.